The rows below give T cell receptor beta chains drawn from one sample of a study of blood T cell repertoires in COVID-19. Using immunoSEQ multiplex PCR, the repertoire was profiled, and TCRdb retains in-frame clones only, with some absent. The table records about 260,000 clones, over 75% of them present only once. Sequencing was performed on peripheral blood. These receptors originate from a human donor in a cohort sampled during active COVID-19. The CDR3 runs from the conserved cysteine through the conserved F or W. The D gene is left open where the match is weak. A row's size may be missing; if present it is once, few, many or a size class.

TRBD2	TRBV23-1	once	TRBJ2-2	CASSPPPLAGGNTGELFF	TGCGCCAGCAGTCCTCCCCCCCTTGCGGGAGGTAACACCGGGGAGCTGTTTTTT
.	TRBV6-2/TRBV6-3	few	TRBJ1-5	CASSYSSGNQPQHF	TGTGCCAGCAGTTACTCGAGCGGAAATCAGCCCCAGCATTTT
TRBD2	TRBV15	.	TRBJ2-1	CATSSNSGGNNEQFF	TGTGCCACCAGCAGCAACAGCGGGGGGAACAATGAGCAGTTCTTC
TRBD2	TRBV6-5	.	TRBJ2-7	CASSLGRGGPYEQYF	TGTGCCAGCAGCCTGGGGCGGGGGGGCCCCTACGAGCAGTACTTC
.	TRBV5-1	.	TRBJ2-2	CASSPGLTGTGELFF	TGCGCCAGCAGCCCGGGACTTACGGGCACCGGGGAGCTGTTTTTT
TRBD1	TRBV11-2	.	TRBJ1-2	CASSRDRGLYGYTF	TGTGCCAGCAGCCGGGACAGGGGCCTCTATGGCTACACCTTC
.	TRBV19	.	TRBJ1-6	CASRIGGGSNSPLHF	TGTGCCAGTCGGATCGGGGGGGGCAGCAATTCACCCCTCCACTTT
.	TRBV5-1	.	TRBJ1-1	CASSWAGGRGAEAFF	TGCGCCAGCAGCTGGGCCGGGGGGCGCGGAGCTGAAGCTTTCTTT
.	TRBV11-2	once	TRBJ2-3	CASSYYHLDVWQYF	TGTGCCAGCAGCTACTACCATCTAGACGTCTGGCAGTATTTT
TRBD1	TRBV4-3	.	TRBJ1-2	CASSQVTDRGDQDGYTF	TGCGCCAGCAGCCAAGTAACCGACAGGGGGGACCAAGATGGCTACACCTTC
TRBD2	TRBV3-1/TRBV3-2	.	TRBJ2-2	CASSQVPRSSGGGGELFF	TGTGCCAGCAGCCAAGTACCGAGGAGTAGCGGGGGTGGCGGGGAGCTGTTTTTT
.	TRBV19	.	TRBJ2-4	CASQGLGVENIQYF	TGTGCCTCCCAGGGGCTTGGGGTGGAAAACATTCAGTACTTC
.	TRBV20-1	.	TRBJ1-1	CSASRQAGRTEAFF	TGCAGTGCTAGTAGACAGGCTGGAAGGACTGAAGCTTTCTTT
.	TRBV6-2/TRBV6-3	.	TRBJ2-7	CASSLVGRTGHEQYF	TGTGCCAGCAGTTTAGTTGGCAGAACGGGTCACGAGCAGTACTTC
TRBD2	TRBV6-5	few	TRBJ2-1	CASRTSGSSYNEQFF	TGTGCCAGCAGGACTAGCGGGAGCTCCTACAATGAGCAGTTCTTC
.	TRBV5-6	.	TRBJ1-2	CASSPRRGMDGYTF	TGTGCCAGCAGCCCACGTAGGGGTATGGATGGCTACACCTTC
TRBD1	TRBV11-3	.	TRBJ2-1	CASRTGNSNEQFF	TGTGCCAGCAGGACAGGGAATAGCAATGAGCAGTTCTTC
TRBD1	TRBV6-2/TRBV6-3	.	TRBJ2-1	CASSLTGGNNNEQFF	TGTGCCAGCAGTCTGACAGGGGGTAATAACAATGAGCAGTTCTTC
.	TRBV24-1	.	TRBJ1-5	CATQYRANQPQHF	TGTGCCACCCAGTACAGGGCCAATCAGCCCCAGCATTTT
.	TRBV4-1	.	TRBJ2-1	CASSQVIGGGGLSNEQFF	TGCGCCAGCAGCCAAGTCATAGGAGGCGGGGGCCTAAGCAATGAGCAGTTCTTC
TRBD1	TRBV6-6	.	TRBJ2-7	CASSRTGAYEQYF	TGTGCCAGCAGTAGGACAGGCGCCTACGAGCAGTACTTC
.	TRBV3-1/TRBV3-2	once	TRBJ2-7	CASSGSVSSYEQYF	TGTGCCAGCAGCGGTAGCGTGAGCTCCTACGAGCAGTACTTC
TRBD1	TRBV29-1	.	TRBJ2-4	CSVLRLGQDGQYF	TGCAGCGTATTAAGATTGGGACAGGATGGCCAGTACTTC
.	TRBV7-2	.	TRBJ1-1	CASREGGQVAIGAFF	TGTGCCAGCCGAGAGGGGGGGCAGGTGGCAATTGGAGCTTTCTTT
.	TRBV3-1/TRBV3-2	.	TRBJ2-6	CASSHTGSGANVLTF	TGTGCCAGCAGTCACACAGGTTCTGGGGCCAACGTCCTGACTTTC
TRBD2	TRBV3-1/TRBV3-2	.	TRBJ2-2	CASSRVTGTSGGTNTGELFF	TGTGCCAGCAGCCGGGTAACCGGGACTAGCGGGGGCACGAACACCGGGGAGCTGTTTTTT
TRBD2	TRBV3-1/TRBV3-2	.	TRBJ2-3	CASSASGAGTDTQYF	TGTGCCAGCAGCGCTAGCGGAGCCGGCACAGATACGCAGTATTTT
TRBD2	TRBV11-2	.	TRBJ2-3	CASSFGLASTDTQYF	TGTGCCAGCAGCTTCGGACTAGCGAGCACAGATACGCAGTATTTT
TRBD2	TRBV29-1	.	TRBJ2-3	CSVPHTGGGEGDTQYF	TGCAGCGTTCCACACACCGGGGGAGGGGAGGGAGATACGCAGTATTTT
.	TRBV28	few	TRBJ2-7	CASIGRRGDREQYF	TGTGCCAGCATCGGCAGGAGGGGCGATCGGGAGCAGTACTTC
TRBD2	TRBV2	.	TRBJ2-3	CASSKRGVDTQYF	TGTGCCAGCAGTAAACGGGGGGTAGATACGCAGTATTTT
TRBD1	TRBV29-1	.	TRBJ1-4	CSARTGTNEKLFF	TGCAGCGCGAGGACAGGGACTAATGAAAAACTGTTTTTT
TRBD1	TRBV5-4	.	TRBJ1-2	CASSLGGGALGYTF	TGTGCCAGCAGCTTGGGAGGGGGCGCTTTGGGCTACACCTTC
TRBD2	TRBV15	.	TRBJ2-3	CATSRDSPSGIGVRTQYF	TGTGCCACCAGCAGAGATTCCCCTAGCGGGATTGGGGTGCGTACGCAGTATTTT
.	TRBV24-1	.	TRBJ2-1	CATSDPTRAHEQFF	TGTGCCACCAGTGATCCGACTAGGGCTCATGAGCAGTTCTTC
TRBD1	TRBV29-1	once	TRBJ2-7	CSVLDRGGEQYF	TGCAGCGTTCTCGACAGGGGGGGAGAGCAGTACTTC
.	TRBV7-9	.	TRBJ1-1	CASSLAPHRGTEAFF	TGTGCCAGCAGCTTAGCTCCCCACCGCGGCACTGAAGCTTTCTTT
TRBD1	TRBV12-5	.	TRBJ1-4	CASGLIGQGRRFNEKLFF	TGTGCTAGTGGTTTGATCGGACAGGGTAGGAGGTTTAATGAAAAACTGTTTTTT
.	TRBV6-5	once	TRBJ1-3	CASSSRTIYF	TGTGCCAGCAGTTCCCGCACCATATATTTT
TRBD1	TRBV24-1	.	TRBJ1-5	CATSDWATGVGDQPQHF	TGTGCCACCAGTGATTGGGCAACAGGGGTAGGGGATCAGCCCCAGCATTTT
TRBD2	TRBV9	.	TRBJ2-7	CASSSIAGGPSSYEQYF	TGTGCCAGCAGCTCTATAGCGGGAGGGCCGAGCTCCTACGAGCAGTACTTC
TRBD2	TRBV7-7	once	TRBJ2-7	CASSPYAGESYEQYF	TGTGCTAGCAGCCCTTACGCGGGAGAATCCTACGAGCAGTACTTC
TRBD1	TRBV27	.	TRBJ2-2	CASSQGTVGPGELFF	TGTGCCAGCAGTCAGGGGACAGTTGGACCCGGGGAGCTGTTTTTT
TRBD2	TRBV12-5	once	TRBJ2-7	CASGFGGAVGEQYF	TGTGCTAGTGGTTTCGGGGGGGCGGTGGGGGAGCAGTACTTC
.	TRBV19	.	TRBJ1-1	CASSPTSQAKGTTEAFF	TGTGCCAGTAGTCCCACCTCACAGGCGAAAGGGACAACTGAAGCTTTCTTT
.	TRBV6-5	.	TRBJ1-1	CASSYSTGTEAFF	TGTGCCAGCAGTTACTCGACGGGAACTGAAGCTTTCTTT